Listed below are T cell receptor beta chains from one sample, sequenced in a study of T cells in Graves' hyperthyroidism and ophthalmopathy. One entry per CDR3 protein results from TCRdb running MiXCR on the multiplex PCR reads. This table holds approximately 640,000 distinct CDR3 sequences, roughly 17% found once. Sequences were obtained from blood. Receptors were obtained from a man aged 50 or older with Graves' hyperthyroidism. Both conserved end residues are part of each CDR3.

v_call cdr3_aa
TRBV30 CAWSQLATNEKLFF
TRBV27 CASRKDRVNTEAFF
TRBV24-1 CATSVRGEQPQHF
TRBV29-1 CSVEGAGKGTDTQYF
TRBV7-9 CASSLRPAQETQYF
TRBV27 CASSSGLAGFFYNEQFF
TRBV5-1 CASNPNSASSYNEQFF
TRBV10-3 CAIGESQGFDGELFF
TRBV11-2 CASSFPRTGFHEQYF
TRBV28 CASTPPRGATEAFF
TRBV2 CASRTGNTGELFF
TRBV30 CAWSRANEQFF
TRBV2 CASSGDRGDEQFF
TRBV14 CASSQVGWSDTQYF
TRBV18 CASSLGGKTEAFF
TRBV7-2 CASSSPGQKNTEAFF
TRBV20-1 CSAREAGKSYNEQFF
TRBV10-2 CASSESGGLAGVGSYNEQFF
TRBV20-1 CSAAVVNQPQHF
TRBV6-2/TRBV6-3 CASIRTGGWSYNEQFF
TRBV10-3 CAISEPRDRTRGYTF
TRBV7-6 CASSLGRGSTDTQYF
TRBV28 CASSSAGGSYGYTF
TRBV28 CASREGIKNEKLFF
TRBV19 CASSMTGNTEAFF
TRBV7-6 CASSSQGWDGYTF